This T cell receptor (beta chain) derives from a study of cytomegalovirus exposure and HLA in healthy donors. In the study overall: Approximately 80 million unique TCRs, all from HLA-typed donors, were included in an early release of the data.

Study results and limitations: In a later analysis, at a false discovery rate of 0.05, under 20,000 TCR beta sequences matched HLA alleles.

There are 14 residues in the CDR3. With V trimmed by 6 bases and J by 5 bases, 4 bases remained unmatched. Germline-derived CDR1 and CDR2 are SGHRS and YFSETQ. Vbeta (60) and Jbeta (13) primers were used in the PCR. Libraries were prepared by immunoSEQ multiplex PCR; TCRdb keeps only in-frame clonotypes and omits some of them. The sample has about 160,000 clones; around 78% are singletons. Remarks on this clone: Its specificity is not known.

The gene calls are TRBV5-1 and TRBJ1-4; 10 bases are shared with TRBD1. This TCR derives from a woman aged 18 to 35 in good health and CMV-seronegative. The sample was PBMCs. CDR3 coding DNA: TGCGCCAGCACCCCGGGACAGGGGAATGAAAAACTGTTTTTT. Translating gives CASTPGQGNEKLFF. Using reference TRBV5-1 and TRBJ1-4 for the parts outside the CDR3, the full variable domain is KAGVTQTPRYLIKTRGQQVTLSCSPISGHRSVSWYQQTPGQGLQFLFEYFSETQRNKGNFPGRFSGRQFSNSRSEMNVSTLELGDSALYLCASTPGQGNEKLFFGSGTQLSVL.